This T cell receptor (beta chain) stems from a study of T cell responses to AZD1222 COVID-19 vaccine. Study conclusions and caveats: White British ancestry dominated among donors, who included more females, and clonal diversity was possibly underestimated. The study found vaccine-associated CD4 TCRs spanning spike, dominant at 160-218 and 743-854. Repertoires were obtained only post-peak T cell response. Variant regions that are unmutated are reportedly the target of nearly half of spike-specific TCRs.

The germline gives CDR1 LNHDA, CDR2 SQIVND (reference sequence). CDR3 length equals 16 residues. The V end lost 3 bases, the J end lost 0 bases, and 9 bases lay between the germline ends. To note about this clone: The target antigen is unknown.

The repertoire was sequenced with immunoSEQ multiplex PCR; TCRdb's copy has only in-frame clones and lacks some. The sample has about 200,000 clones; 93% are singletons. The TCR sequence derives from an adult in good health. Sequenced here: peripheral blood, sampled on day 0 of MenACWY control vaccination. This chain joins TRBV19 and TRBJ2-6, with D uncertain. In nucleotides, the CDR3 is TGTGCCAGTAGTATTGACACCCACTCTGGGGCCAACGTCCTGACTTTC. Translation: CASSIDTHSGANVLTF. Full variable domain (rest looked up from reference TRBV19 and TRBJ2-6): DGGITQSPKYLFRKEGQNVTLSCEQNLNHDAMYWYRQDPGQGLRLIYYSQIVNDFQKGDIAEGYSVSREKKESFPLTVTSAQKNPTAFYLCASSIDTHSGANVLTFGAGSRLTVL.